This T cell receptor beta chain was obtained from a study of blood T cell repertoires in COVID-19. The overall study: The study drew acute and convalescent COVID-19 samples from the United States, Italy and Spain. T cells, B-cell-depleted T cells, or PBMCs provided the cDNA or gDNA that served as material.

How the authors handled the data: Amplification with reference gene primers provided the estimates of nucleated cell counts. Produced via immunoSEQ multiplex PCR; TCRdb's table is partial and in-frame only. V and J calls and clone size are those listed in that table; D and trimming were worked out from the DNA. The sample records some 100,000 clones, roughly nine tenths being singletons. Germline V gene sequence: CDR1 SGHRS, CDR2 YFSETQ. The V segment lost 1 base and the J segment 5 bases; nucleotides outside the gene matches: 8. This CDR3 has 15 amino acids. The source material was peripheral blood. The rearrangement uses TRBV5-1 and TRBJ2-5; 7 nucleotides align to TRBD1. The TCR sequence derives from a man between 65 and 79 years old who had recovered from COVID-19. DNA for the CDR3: TGCGCCAGCAGCTTGAACGGTGGCAGGGGGGAGACCCAGTACTTC. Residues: CASSLNGGRGETQYF.